This TCR beta chain emerged from a study of CD8+ T cells in alopecia areata. Between the trimmed V and J ends, which lost 5 bases and 6 bases, there was a span of 14 bases. Germline loops: CDR1 SQVTM, CDR2 ANQGSEA. This CDR3 has 12 residues. Extraction and reverse transcription of RNA yielded cDNA as the sequencing template. Clones were sequenced by immunoSEQ multiplex PCR, and TCRdb holds only the in-frame ones, with some missing. The data hold 200,000 to 250,000 clones, with around two thirds observed a single time. This clone has just a few counts. The chain links TRBV29-1 to TRBJ2-7; either TRBD1 or TRBD2 may fit D (6 bases each). The receptor was derived from a human donor with alopecia areata. This specimen was CD4+ T cells sorted from blood, taken at week 0. This CDR3 is CSVSGEDPEQYF. CDR3 nucleotide sequence: TGCAGCGTTTCAGGGGAGGATCCCGAGCAGTACTTC.